The subject of this entry is one TCR beta chain. The data were taken from a study of control samples from healthy donors and cancer patients. J lost 6 bases, V lost 10 bases, and 10 bases had no gene match. There are 14 residues in the CDR3. Germline V gives CDR1 LNHDA, CDR2 SQIVND (reference sequence). Some clones are missing from TCRdb's copy, which holds only in-frame ones; the method was immunoSEQ multiplex PCR. The sample lists tens of thousands of clones, more than 75% seen once, with roughly 15% in the top ten. This TCR was sampled from a man between 50 and 59 years old in good health. Specimen: blood. The chain joins TRBV19 to TRBJ2-1; 9 bases map to TRBD2. The CDR3 is CATYPSGRSNEQFF. The DNA of the CDR3 is TGTGCCACTTACCCCAGCGGGAGGTCCAATGAGCAGTTCTTC.